This TCR beta chain was identified in a study of PD-1 blockade in classical Hodgkin lymphoma. Regarding the study as a whole: CD4+ TCR diversity rose significantly by C4D1, and CD8+ TCR diversity did not. Patients were excluded if nivolumab began under 1 year after ASCT (the autologous transplant).

The CDR3 loop spans 15 amino acids. Germline CDR1 WNHNN, CDR2 SYGVQD (reference sequence). Deletions cut 0 bases from V and 7 bases from J, with 16 bases between. Using immunoSEQ multiplex PCR, the repertoire was profiled, and TCRdb retains in-frame clones only, with some absent. The sample has 75,000 to 100,000 clones; approximately 80% are singletons. A note on this clone: Its target is unknown.

Each of the patients experienced relapse following autologous stem cell transplantation, and their brentuximab vedotin exposure differed. The sequence came from a human donor with classical Hodgkin lymphoma. Sequencing was performed on peripheral blood mononuclear cells (PBMCs), taken before the second cycle of nivolumab. The chain is built from TRBV10-1 and TRBJ2-7; D gene uncertain. The CDR3 sequence: CASSESGNPPFEQYF. The CDR3 DNA sequence: TGCGCCAGCAGTGAGTCGGGTAATCCCCCGTTTGAGCAGTACTTC.